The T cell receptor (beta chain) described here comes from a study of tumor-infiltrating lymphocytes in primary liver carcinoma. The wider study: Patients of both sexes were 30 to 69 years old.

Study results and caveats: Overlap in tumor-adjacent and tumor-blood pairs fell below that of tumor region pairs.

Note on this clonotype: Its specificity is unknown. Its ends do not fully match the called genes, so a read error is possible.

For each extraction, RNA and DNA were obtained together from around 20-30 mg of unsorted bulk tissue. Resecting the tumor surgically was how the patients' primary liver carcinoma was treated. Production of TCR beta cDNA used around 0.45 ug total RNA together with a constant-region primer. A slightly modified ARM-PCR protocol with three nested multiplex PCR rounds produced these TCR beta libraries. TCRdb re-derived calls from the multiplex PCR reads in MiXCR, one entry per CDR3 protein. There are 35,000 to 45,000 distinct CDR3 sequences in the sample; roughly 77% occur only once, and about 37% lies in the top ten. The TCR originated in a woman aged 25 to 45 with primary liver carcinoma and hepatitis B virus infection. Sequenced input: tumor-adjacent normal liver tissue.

CDR3 amino acids: CASGLRASSYVQYF. CDR3 in DNA: TGTGCCAGCGGGCTTCGAGCGAGCTCCTACGTGCAGTACTTC. V and J are TRBV12-3 or TRBV12-4 and TRBJ2-7; D gene unclear. The CDR3 spans 14 residues.